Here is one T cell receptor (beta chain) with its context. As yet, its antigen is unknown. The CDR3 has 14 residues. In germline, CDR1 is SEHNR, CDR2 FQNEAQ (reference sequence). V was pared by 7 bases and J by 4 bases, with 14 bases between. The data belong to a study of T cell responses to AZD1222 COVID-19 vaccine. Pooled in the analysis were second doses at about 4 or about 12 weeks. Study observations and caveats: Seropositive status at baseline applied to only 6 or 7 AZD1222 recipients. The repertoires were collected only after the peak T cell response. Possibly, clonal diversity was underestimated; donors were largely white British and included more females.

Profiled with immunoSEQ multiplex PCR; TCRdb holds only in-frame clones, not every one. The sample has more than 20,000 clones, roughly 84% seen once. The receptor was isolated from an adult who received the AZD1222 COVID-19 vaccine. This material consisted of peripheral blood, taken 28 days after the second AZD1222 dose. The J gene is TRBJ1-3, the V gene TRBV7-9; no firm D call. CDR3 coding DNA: TGTGCCAGCACCTCGGCCACTCTCGGAAACACCATATATTTT. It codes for CASTSATLGNTIYF.